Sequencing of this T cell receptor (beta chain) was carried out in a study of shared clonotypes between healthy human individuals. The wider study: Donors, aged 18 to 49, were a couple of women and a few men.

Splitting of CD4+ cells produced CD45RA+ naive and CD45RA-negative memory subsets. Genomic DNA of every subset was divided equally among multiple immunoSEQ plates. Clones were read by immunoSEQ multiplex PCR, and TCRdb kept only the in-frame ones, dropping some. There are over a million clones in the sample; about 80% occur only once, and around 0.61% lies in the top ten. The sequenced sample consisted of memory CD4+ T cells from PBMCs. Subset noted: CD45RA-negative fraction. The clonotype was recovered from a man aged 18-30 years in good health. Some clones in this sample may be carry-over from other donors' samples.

CDR3 loop: CASSDTGGVFHEQFF. The CDR3 bases are TGTGCCAGCAGTGATACAGGGGGCGTATTCCATGAGCAGTTCTTC. The rearrangement links TRBV6-6 to TRBJ2-1; the match to TRBD1 covers 9 bases. The germline V gene encodes CDR1 MNHNY and CDR2 SVGAGI (reference sequence). V was clipped by 5 bases and J by 8 bases; unmatched bases: 10. This CDR3 contains 15 residues.